This T cell receptor beta chain was documented in a study of blood T cells in healthy people across ages. Overall study findings and caveats: Calculation of diversity from one million T cells yielded estimates considered to be underestimates.

The CDR3 sequence is 11 residues long. Germline loops: CDR1 SGHAT, CDR2 FQNNGV. V was trimmed by 4 bases and J by 9 bases, leaving 7 bases between them. Sample-barcoded 5' priming and a J-beta primer mix drove a second PCR of roughly 7 to 11 cycles. MiXCR, applied by TCRdb to the 5' RACE reads, yields one record per CDR3 protein. The sample holds around 1,800,000 distinct CDR3 sequences; around 40% are singletons and the top ten take around 23%. Each sample yielded at least 6 million isolated PBMCs. As regards this clonotype: Its antigen is unknown.

The chain recombines TRBV11-2 with TRBJ2-1; D remains unclear. This receptor was taken from a human donor in good health. The sequencing sample was made of blood. CDR3 DNA: TGTGCCAGCAGCTCCTATATTGAGCAGTTCTTC. It is translated as CASSSYIEQFF.